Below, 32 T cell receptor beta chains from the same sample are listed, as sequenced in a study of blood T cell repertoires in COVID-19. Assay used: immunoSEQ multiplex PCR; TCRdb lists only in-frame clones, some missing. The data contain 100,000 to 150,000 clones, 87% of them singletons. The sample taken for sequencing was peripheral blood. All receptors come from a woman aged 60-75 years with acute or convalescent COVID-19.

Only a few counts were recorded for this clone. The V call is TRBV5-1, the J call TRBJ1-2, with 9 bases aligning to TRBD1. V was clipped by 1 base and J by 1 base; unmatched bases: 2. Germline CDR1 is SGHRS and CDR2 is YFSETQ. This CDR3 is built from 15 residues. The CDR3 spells CASSLRQGGNYGYTF. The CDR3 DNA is TGCGCCAGCAGCTTGAGACAGGGGGGTAACTATGGCTACACCTTC.

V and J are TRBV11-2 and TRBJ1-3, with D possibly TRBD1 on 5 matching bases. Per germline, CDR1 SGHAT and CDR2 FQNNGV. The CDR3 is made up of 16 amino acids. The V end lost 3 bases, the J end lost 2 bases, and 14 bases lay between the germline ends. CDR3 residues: CASSFGGAHAGNTIYF. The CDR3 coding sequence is TGTGCCAGCAGCTTTGGAGGGGCGCATGCTGGAAACACCATATATTTT.

CDR3 region: CASRTGQPNTEAFF. The CDR3 nucleotides are TGTGCCAGTAGAACCGGACAGCCGAACACTGAAGCTTTCTTT. The chain joins TRBV19 to TRBJ1-1, with D perhaps TRBD1 (6 bases). The germline V gene encodes CDR1 LNHDA and CDR2 SQIVND (reference sequence). This CDR3 region has 14 residues. Between the trimmed V and J ends, which lost 6 bases and 1 base, there was a span of 12 bases.

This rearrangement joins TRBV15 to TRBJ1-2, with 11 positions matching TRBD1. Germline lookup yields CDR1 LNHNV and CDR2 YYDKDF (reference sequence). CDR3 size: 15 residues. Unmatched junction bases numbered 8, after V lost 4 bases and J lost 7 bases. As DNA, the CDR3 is TGTGCCACCAGCAAACAGGACAGGGGGCGAAGTGGCTACACCTTC. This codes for CATSKQDRGRSGYTF.

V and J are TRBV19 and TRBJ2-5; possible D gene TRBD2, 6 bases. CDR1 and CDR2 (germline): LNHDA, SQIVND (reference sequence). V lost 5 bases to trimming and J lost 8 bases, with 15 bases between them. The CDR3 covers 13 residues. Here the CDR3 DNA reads TGTGCCAGTAGTGGAGCGGGTGGGGCCACCCAGTACTTC. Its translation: CASSGAGGATQYF.

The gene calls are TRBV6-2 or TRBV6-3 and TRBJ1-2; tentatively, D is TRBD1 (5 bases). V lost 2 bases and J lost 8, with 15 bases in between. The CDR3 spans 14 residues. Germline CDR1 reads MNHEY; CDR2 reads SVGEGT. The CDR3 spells CASSYAAFKGGYTF. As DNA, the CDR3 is TGTGCCAGCAGTTACGCCGCCTTTAAGGGGGGCTACACCTTC.

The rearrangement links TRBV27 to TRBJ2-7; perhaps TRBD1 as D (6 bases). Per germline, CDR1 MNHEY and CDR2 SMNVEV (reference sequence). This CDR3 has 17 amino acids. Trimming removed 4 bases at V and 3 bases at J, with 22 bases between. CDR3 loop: CASSSITGLGVLYEQYF. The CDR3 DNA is TGTGCCAGCAGTTCTATAACAGGGCTCGGGGTACTCTACGAGCAGTACTTC.

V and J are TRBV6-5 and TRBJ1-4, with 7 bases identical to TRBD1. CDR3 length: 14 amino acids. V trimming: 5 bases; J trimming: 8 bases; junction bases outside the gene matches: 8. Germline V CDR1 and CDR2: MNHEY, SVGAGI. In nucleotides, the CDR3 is TGTGCCAGCAGTCGAGACAGGGTATACGAAAAACTGTTTTTT. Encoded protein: CASSRDRVYEKLFF.

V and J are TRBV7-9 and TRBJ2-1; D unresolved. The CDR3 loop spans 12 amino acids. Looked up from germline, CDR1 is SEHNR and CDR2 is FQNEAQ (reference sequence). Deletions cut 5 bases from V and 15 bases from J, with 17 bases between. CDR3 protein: CASSLKEAPRFF. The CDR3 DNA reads TGTGCCAGCAGCCTAAAAGAAGCTCCCCGGTTCTTC.

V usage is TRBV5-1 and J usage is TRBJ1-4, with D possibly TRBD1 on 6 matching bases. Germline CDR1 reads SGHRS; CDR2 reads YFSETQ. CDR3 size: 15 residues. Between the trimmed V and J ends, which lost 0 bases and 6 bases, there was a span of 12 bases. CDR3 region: CASSLVSTGYEKLFF. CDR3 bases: TGCGCCAGCAGCTTGGTATCGACAGGATATGAAAAACTGTTTTTT.

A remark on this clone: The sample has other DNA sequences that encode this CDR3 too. The CDR3 nucleotides read TGTGCCAGCAGTGGAGGAGGTAACTATGGCTACACCTTC. Translated: CASSGGGNYGYTF. This chain links TRBV2 with TRBJ1-2, with D hard to call. This CDR3 has 13 amino acids. V was pared by 4 bases and J by 1 base, with 7 bases between. Per the germline V gene, CDR1 is SNHLY and CDR2 is FYNNEI.

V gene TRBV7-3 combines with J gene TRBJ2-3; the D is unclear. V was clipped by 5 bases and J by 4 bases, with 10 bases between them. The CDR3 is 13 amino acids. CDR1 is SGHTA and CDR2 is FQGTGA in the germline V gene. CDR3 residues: CASSLDRSDTQYF. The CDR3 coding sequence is TGTGCCAGCAGCCTCGATCGGTCAGATACGCAGTATTTT.

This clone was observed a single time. The CDR3 region has the DNA TGTGCCAGCAGTTTGGGTGGCGGGTACTATGGCTACACCTTC. Protein sequence: CASSLGGGYYGYTF. The chain employs TRBV28 and TRBJ1-2, with D uncertain. The CDR3 has 14 residues. The V and J ends lost 3 bases and 3 bases respectively, with 11 bases between them. The germline V gene has CDR1 MDHEN and CDR2 SYDVKM.

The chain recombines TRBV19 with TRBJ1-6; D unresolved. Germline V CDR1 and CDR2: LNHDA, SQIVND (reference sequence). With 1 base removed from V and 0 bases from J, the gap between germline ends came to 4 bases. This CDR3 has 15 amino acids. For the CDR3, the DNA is TGTGCCAGTAGTATAGCCAGCTCCTATAATTCACCCCTCCACTTT. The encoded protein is CASSIASSYNSPLHF.

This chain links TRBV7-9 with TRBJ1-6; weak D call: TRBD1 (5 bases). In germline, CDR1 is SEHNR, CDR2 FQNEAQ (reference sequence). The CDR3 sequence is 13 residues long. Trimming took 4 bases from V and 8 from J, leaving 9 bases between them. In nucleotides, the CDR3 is TGTGCCAGCAGCTCTACAGGAGATTCACCCCTCCACTTT. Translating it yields CASSSTGDSPLHF.

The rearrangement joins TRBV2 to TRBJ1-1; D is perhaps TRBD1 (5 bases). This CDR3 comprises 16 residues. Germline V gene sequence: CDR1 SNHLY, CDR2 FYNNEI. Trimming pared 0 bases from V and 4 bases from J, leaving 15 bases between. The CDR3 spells CASSEARQGRGTEAFF. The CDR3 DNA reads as TGTGCCAGCAGTGAAGCGCGGCAGGGTAGGGGCACTGAAGCTTTCTTT.

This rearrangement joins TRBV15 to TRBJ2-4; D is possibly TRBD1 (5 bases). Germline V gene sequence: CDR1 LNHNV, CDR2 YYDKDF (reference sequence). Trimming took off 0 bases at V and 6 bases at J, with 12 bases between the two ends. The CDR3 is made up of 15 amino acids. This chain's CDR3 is CATSRDLGAGNIQYF. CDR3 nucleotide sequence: TGTGCCACCAGCAGAGATTTAGGGGCCGGAAACATTCAGTACTTC.

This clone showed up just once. The CDR3 reads CASRFSSLTAPLGGNTIYF. CDR3 sequence (DNA): TGTGCCAGCAGGTTCTCTAGTCTGACGGCACCCTTGGGTGGAAACACCATATATTTT. The chain combines TRBV11-2 with TRBJ1-3; D is ambiguous. This CDR3 contains 19 residues. The V and J ends lost 6 bases and 3 bases respectively, with 27 bases between them. Germline V gives CDR1 SGHAT, CDR2 FQNNGV.

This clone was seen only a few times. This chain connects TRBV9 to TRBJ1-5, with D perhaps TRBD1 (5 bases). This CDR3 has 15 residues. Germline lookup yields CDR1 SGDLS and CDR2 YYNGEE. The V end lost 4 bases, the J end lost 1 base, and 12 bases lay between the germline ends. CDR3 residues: CASSPTGGSNQPQHF. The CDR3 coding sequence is TGTGCCAGCAGCCCCACGGGGGGGAGCAATCAGCCCCAGCATTTT.

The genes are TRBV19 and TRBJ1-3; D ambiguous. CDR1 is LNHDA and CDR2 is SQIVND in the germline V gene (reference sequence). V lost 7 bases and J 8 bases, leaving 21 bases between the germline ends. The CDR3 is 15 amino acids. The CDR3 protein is CASTSPARPGDTIYF. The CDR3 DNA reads TGTGCCAGTACCTCCCCCGCGCGTCCCGGAGACACCATATATTTT.

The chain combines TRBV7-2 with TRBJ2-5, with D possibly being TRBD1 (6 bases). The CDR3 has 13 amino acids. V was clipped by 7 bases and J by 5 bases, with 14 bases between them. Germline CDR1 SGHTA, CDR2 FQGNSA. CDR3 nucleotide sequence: TGTGCCAGCACCCAAGTTGGGGGCGAGACCCAGTACTTC. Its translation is CASTQVGGETQYF.

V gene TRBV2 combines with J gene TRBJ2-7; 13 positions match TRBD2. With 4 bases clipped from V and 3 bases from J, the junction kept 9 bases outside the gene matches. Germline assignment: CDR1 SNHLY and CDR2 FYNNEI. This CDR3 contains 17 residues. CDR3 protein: CASSVLAGGPSRYEQYF. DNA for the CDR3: TGTGCCAGCAGTGTACTAGCGGGAGGGCCCAGTCGCTACGAGCAGTACTTC.

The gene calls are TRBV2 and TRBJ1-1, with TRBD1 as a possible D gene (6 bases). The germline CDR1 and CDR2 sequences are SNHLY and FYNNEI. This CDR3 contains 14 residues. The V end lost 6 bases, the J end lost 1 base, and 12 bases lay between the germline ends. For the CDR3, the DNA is TGTGCCAGCAGGTATACAGGGAGGAACACTGAAGCTTTCTTT. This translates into CASRYTGRNTEAFF.

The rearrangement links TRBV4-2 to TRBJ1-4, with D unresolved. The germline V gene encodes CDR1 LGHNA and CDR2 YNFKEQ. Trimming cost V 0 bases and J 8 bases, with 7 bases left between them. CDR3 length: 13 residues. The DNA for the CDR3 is TGTGCCAGCAGCCAAGAGACCAGGGAAAAACTGTTTTTT. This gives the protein CASSQETREKLFF.

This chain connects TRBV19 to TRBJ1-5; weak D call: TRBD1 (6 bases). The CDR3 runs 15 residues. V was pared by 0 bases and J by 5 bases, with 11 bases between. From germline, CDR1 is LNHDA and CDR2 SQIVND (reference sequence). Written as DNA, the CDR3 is TGTGCCAGTAGTATAGATATTAACAGGGATCAGCCCCAGCATTTT. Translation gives CASSIDINRDQPQHF.

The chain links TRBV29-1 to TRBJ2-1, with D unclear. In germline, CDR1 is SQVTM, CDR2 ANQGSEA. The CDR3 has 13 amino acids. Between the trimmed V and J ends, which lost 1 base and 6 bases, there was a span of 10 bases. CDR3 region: CSVEGRGSNEQFF. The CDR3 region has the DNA TGCAGCGTTGAAGGTAGAGGCAGCAATGAGCAGTTCTTC.

The CDR3 DNA reads TGTGCCAGCAGCCCGGGACTAGCGAACTCCTACGAGCAGTACGTC. Protein: CASSPGLANSYEQYV. The genes are TRBV3-1 (or the pseudogene TRBV3-2) and TRBJ2-7; 10 nucleotides match TRBD2. V shed 4 bases and J 0 bases; nucleotides not matched to a gene: 3. The germline CDR1 and CDR2 sequences are LGHDT and YNNKEL (reference sequence). The CDR3 has 15 residues.

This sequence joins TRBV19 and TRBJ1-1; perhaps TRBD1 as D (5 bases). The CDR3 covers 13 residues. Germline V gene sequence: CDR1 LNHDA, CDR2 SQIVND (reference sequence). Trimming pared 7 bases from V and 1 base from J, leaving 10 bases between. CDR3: CASTRQWNTEAFF. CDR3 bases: TGTGCCAGTACGAGACAGTGGAACACTGAAGCTTTCTTT.

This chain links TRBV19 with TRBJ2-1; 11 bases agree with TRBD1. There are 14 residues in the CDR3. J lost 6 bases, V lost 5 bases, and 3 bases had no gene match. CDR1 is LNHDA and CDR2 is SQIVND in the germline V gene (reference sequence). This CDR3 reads CASSAGTGGNEQFF. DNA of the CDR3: TGTGCCAGTAGTGCCGGGACAGGGGGCAATGAGCAGTTCTTC.

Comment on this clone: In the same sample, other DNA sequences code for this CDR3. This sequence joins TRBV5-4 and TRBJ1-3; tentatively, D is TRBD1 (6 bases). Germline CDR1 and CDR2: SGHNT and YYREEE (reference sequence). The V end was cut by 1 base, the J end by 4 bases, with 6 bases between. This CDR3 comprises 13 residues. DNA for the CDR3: TGTGCCAGCAGCTTGCAGGGGGGAAACACCATATATTTT. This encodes CASSLQGGNTIYF.

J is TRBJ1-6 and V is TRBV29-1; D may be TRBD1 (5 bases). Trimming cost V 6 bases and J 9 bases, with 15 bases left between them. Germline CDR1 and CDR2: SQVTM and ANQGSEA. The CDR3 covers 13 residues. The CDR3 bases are TGCAGCGTCACAGAGACAGTGGGTTCACCCCTCCACTTT. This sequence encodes CSVTETVGSPLHF.

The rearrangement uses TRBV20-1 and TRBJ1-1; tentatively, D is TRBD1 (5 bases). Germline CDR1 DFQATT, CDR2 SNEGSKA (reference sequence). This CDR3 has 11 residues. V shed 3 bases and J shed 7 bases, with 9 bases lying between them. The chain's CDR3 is CSARGRLEAFF. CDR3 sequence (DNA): TGCAGTGCTAGGGGGCGGCTTGAAGCTTTCTTT.